The 8 T cell receptor beta chains listed next were all sequenced from one sample in a study of blood T cell repertoires in COVID-19. TCRdb's table, derived via immunoSEQ multiplex PCR, lists solely in-frame clones and lacks some. Of 30,000 to 40,000 clones listed, less than 85% are singletons. The sample was peripheral blood. These receptors all stem from a man aged 70-80 years with acute or convalescent COVID-19.

The genes are TRBV7-8 and TRBJ1-1; D unresolved. The CDR3 covers 14 residues. Germline values: CDR1 SGHVS, CDR2 FQNEAQ. Trimming cost V 5 bases and J 3 bases, with 13 bases left between them. In DNA form, the CDR3 reads TGTGCCAGCAGCCCAGACGGAGGAGACACTGAAGCTTTCTTT. Its translation is CASSPDGGDTEAFF.

The chain links TRBV11-1 to TRBJ2-3; D perhaps matches TRBD1 (6 bases). The CDR3 sequence is 15 residues long. Germline V gene data show CDR1 as SGHAT and CDR2 as FQDESV (reference sequence). The ends were cut back, 5 bases at V and 3 bases at J, with 15 bases in the middle. CDR3 DNA sequence: TGTGCCAGCAGCCGGACCATACAGGGTACAGATACGCAGTATTTT. It translates to CASSRTIQGTDTQYF.

The chain is built from TRBV5-1 and TRBJ1-1, with TRBD1 as a possible D gene (5 bases). Trimming pared 0 bases from V and 1 base from J, leaving 7 bases between. The germline V gene encodes CDR1 SGHRS and CDR2 YFSETQ. This CDR3 comprises 14 residues. CDR3 sequence: CASSLVGGNTEAFF. The CDR3 nucleotides are TGCGCCAGCAGCTTGGTCGGGGGGAACACTGAAGCTTTCTTT.

V is TRBV12-3 or TRBV12-4 and J is TRBJ1-2; 9 bases are shared with TRBD1. Trimming took 7 bases from V and 3 from J; bases not matched to a gene: 3. There are 13 residues in the CDR3. CDR3 loop: CASKRQGDYGYTF. CDR3 nucleotide sequence: TGTGCCAGCAAAAGACAGGGGGACTATGGCTACACCTTC.

CDR3 DNA sequence: TGCAGTGCTGGTGGGGGGCCGATCGGGCAGTATTTT. Translated, it gives CSAGGGPIGQYF. This sequence joins TRBV20-1 and TRBJ2-3, with D tentatively TRBD1 or TRBD2 (6 bases each). The CDR3 is 12 amino acids. The V and J ends lost 5 bases and 11 bases respectively, with 17 bases between them. Germline V gene data show CDR1 as DFQATT and CDR2 as SNEGSKA (reference sequence).

The V and J genes are TRBV27 and TRBJ2-4, with D maybe TRBD1 (6 bases). Trimming shortened V by 5 bases and J by 7 bases, and 15 bases separated the two germline ends. Germline CDR1 is MNHEY and CDR2 is SMNVEV (reference sequence). There are 14 residues in the CDR3. The CDR3 loop is CASSPKITGNIQYF. Here the CDR3 DNA reads TGTGCCAGCAGTCCCAAGATAACAGGGAACATTCAGTACTTC.

The chain employs TRBV19 and TRBJ2-3; D not resolved. Germline V gene data show CDR1 as LNHDA and CDR2 as SQIVND (reference sequence). This CDR3 has 14 amino acids. V lost 5 bases, J lost 4 bases, and 13 bases lay in between. The CDR3 sequence: CASSGDLSADTQYF. The DNA for the CDR3 is TGTGCCAGTAGTGGCGACCTCAGCGCAGATACGCAGTATTTT.

The chain couples TRBV7-2 to TRBJ1-1; D perhaps matches TRBD1 (6 bases). The germline CDR1 and CDR2 sequences are SGHTA and FQGNSA. Trimming shortened V by 3 bases and J by 1 base, and 18 bases separated the two germline ends. The length of the CDR3 is 17 residues. Here the CDR3 reads CASSFFLGTRENTEAFF. CDR3 nucleotide sequence: TGTGCCAGCAGCTTCTTCTTAGGGACACGTGAGAACACTGAAGCTTTCTTT.